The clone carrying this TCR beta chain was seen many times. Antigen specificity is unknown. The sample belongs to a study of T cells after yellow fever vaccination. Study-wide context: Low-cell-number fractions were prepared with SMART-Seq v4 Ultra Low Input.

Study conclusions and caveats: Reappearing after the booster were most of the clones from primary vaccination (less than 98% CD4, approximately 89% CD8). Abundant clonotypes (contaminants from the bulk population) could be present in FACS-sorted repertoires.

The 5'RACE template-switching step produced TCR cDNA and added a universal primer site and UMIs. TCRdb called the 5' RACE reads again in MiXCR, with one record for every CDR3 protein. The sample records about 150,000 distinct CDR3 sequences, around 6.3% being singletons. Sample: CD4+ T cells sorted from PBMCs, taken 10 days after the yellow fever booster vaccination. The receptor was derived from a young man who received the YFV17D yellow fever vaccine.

CDR3 sequence reads: CATTPPTPDRYEQYF. The DNA for the CDR3 is TGTGCCACCACTCCCCCGACCCCCGACAGATACGAGCAGTACTTC. The chain couples TRBV24-1 to TRBJ2-7; TRBD1 is a possible D gene (5 bases). In germline, CDR1 is KGHDR, CDR2 SFDVKD. The CDR3 contains 15 residues. The V end was cut by 8 bases, the J end by 4 bases, with 20 bases between.